The present T cell receptor (beta chain) was sequenced within a study of T-cell reconstitution after alpha-beta-depleted transplantation in children. During its preparation, the TCRbeta library received unique molecular identifiers. Each CDR3 protein is one row after TCRdb ran MiXCR on the PCR reads. Among some 440,000 distinct CDR3 sequences, roughly 15% were seen once, and the ten largest hold over 25%. The study's findings and limits: Counts and diversity of T cells one year after transplant came mostly from newly produced T cells. After transplant, high TCRbeta diversity at day 60 in some patients arose from surviving recipient T cells and thymic progenitors. Reportedly, alpha-beta T cells present about two months post-transplant originated from several hundred expanded clones of graft origin.

This clonotype was seen a few times. Its specificity is not known. The V end was cut by 4 bases, the J end by 5 bases, with 16 bases between. Germline lookup yields CDR1 SGHRS and CDR2 YFSETQ. This CDR3 spans 14 amino acids. The TCR comes from a boy under two years old who had a stem cell transplant for Wiskott-Aldrich syndrome, so the T cells may come from the graft donor. V is TRBV5-1 and J is TRBJ2-7; D may match TRBD1 or TRBD2 (5 bases each). This specimen was PBMCs, mostly from graft donor cells, taken 360 days after TCRalphabeta/CD19-depleted stem cell transplant. CDR3 sequence reads: CASSPPGPGNEQYF. CDR3 bases: TGCGCCAGCAGCCCCCCAGGGCCCGGGAACGAGCAGTACTTC.